A single sample is the source of the 10 T cell receptor beta chains below, sequenced in a study of OX40 agonist ivuxolimab in advanced cancers. Generated by immunoSEQ multiplex PCR, the TCRdb table keeps only in-frame clones and is missing some. The sample carries tens of thousands of clones, about nine tenths recorded once. The sample here was CD4+ or CD8+ T cells sorted from blood, taken in a trial of the OX40 agonist ivuxolimab. Every receptor here comes from an adult with an advanced solid tumor such as melanoma, head and neck, liver or kidney cancer.

To note about this clone: This same CDR3 is encoded by further DNA sequences in the sample. The chain has TRBV9 and TRBJ2-1; D may correspond to TRBD1 or TRBD2 (5 bases each). Between the trimmed V and J ends, which lost 3 bases and 0 bases, there was a span of 7 bases. The CDR3 loop spans 14 amino acids. Germline V gives CDR1 SGDLS, CDR2 YYNGEE. The CDR3 protein is CASSGGSSYNEQFF. CDR3 sequence (DNA): TGTGCCAGCAGCGGGGGGAGCTCCTACAATGAGCAGTTCTTC.

The J gene is TRBJ2-7, the V gene TRBV11-3, with unresolved D. This CDR3 has 13 residues. V was trimmed by 1 base and J by 6 bases, leaving 10 bases between them. Germline CDR1 and CDR2: SGHNT and YENEEA. The DNA of the CDR3 is TGTGCCAGCAGCTTAGGAGTCGCCGCCGAGCAGTACTTC. Its protein is CASSLGVAAEQYF.

The rearrangement uses TRBV9 and TRBJ2-1; maybe TRBD2 (6 bases). The CDR3 is 15 amino acids. V lost 0 bases and J lost 4, with 11 bases in between. Germline CDR1 and CDR2: SGDLS and YYNGEE. The CDR3 DNA reads as TGTGCCAGCAGCGTAGACGGTAGCGGATACAATGAGCAGTTCTTC. It is translated as CASSVDGSGYNEQFF.

CDR3 sequence reads: CASSLSTGQTGELFF. In DNA, the CDR3 is TGCGCCAGCAGCTTGTCTACGGGACAGACCGGGGAGCTGTTTTTT. The rearrangement joins TRBV5-1 to TRBJ2-2; TRBD1 aligns across 7 bases. The CDR3 totals 15 residues. V lost 1 base and J lost 5; bases outside the gene matches: 5. Germline V gives CDR1 SGHRS, CDR2 YFSETQ.

The rearrangement uses TRBV19 and TRBJ2-7; D assignment may be TRBD1 or TRBD2 (5 bases each). The CDR3 consists of 13 residues. Germline V lookup: CDR1 LNHDA, CDR2 SQIVND (reference sequence). V lost 3 bases and J lost 2, with 8 bases in between. DNA of the CDR3: TGTGCCAGTAGTATGAGGGGAACCTACGAGCAGTACTTC. Translating gives CASSMRGTYEQYF. Drawing the rest from reference TRBV19 and TRBJ2-7, the complete variable domain is DGGITQSPKYLFRKEGQNVTLSCEQNLNHDAMYWYRQDPGQGLRLIYYSQIVNDFQKGDIAEGYSVSREKKESFPLTVTSAQKNPTAFYLCASSMRGTYEQYFGPGTRLTVT.

The chain uses TRBV29-1 and TRBJ1-5; the D is unclear. V was shortened by 0 bases and J by 6 bases, with 6 bases between the two germline ends. The CDR3 runs to 12 residues. Germline V lookup: CDR1 SQVTM, CDR2 ANQGSEA. The CDR3 DNA is TGCAGCGTTGAAGAGGAAAGTCAGCCCCAGCATTTT. Amino acids: CSVEEESQPQHF.

The table lists this clone with a few counts. This chain uses TRBV10-3 with TRBJ1-1, with a weak D call TRBD1 (6 bases). This CDR3 is built from 13 residues. Germline V gives CDR1 ENHRY, CDR2 SYGVKD. Between the trimmed V and J ends, which lost 3 bases and 1 base, there was a span of 6 bases. CDR3 DNA: TGTGCCATCAGTGAAGGGGGGAACACTGAAGCTTTCTTT. It is translated as CAISEGGNTEAFF.

This clone has just one count. CDR3 sequence (DNA): TGTGCCAGCAGTGAAGGGTCAGCTTCGTATGGCTACACCTTC. This encodes CASSEGSASYGYTF. V and J are TRBV6-1 and TRBJ1-2; D remains unclear. This CDR3 region has 14 residues. CDR1 and CDR2 from the germline V gene are MNHNS and SASEGT. V lost 1 base to trimming and J lost 5 bases, with 11 bases between them.

The rearrangement joins TRBV25-1 to TRBJ1-3; D gene unclear. Trimming removed 1 base from V and 2 bases from J, with 6 bases in between. Germline V gene sequence: CDR1 MGHDK, CDR2 SYGVNS. The CDR3 covers 14 residues. The CDR3 reads CASSEFGPGNTIYF. In DNA form, the CDR3 reads TGTGCCAGCAGTGAATTTGGGCCTGGAAACACCATATATTTT.

Details on this clone: At one boundary the junction diverges from the germline segment, which might be a read error. The V and J genes are TRBV6-5 and TRBJ2-1; the D gene is possibly TRBD2 (5 bases). CDR3 size: 13 residues. Germline V gene lookup returns CDR1 MNHEY and CDR2 SVGAGI. The CDR3 region is CASSSSSDNEQFF. The CDR3 DNA is TGTGCCAGCAGTTCTAGCTCCGACAATGAGCAGTTCTTC.